What follows are 3 T cell receptor beta chains derived from one specimen sequenced in a study of shared clonotypes between healthy human individuals. Profiled with immunoSEQ multiplex PCR; TCRdb holds only in-frame clones, not every one. In the table there are over a million clones, roughly 70% of which are singletons. Sequenced: memory CD4+ T cells sorted from blood. Described subset: CD45RA-negative fraction. The receptor source for this set is a man aged 18 to 30 in good health.

The CDR3 coding sequence is TGTGCCTGGAGTGCCTGGGACAGGGAGGGGACTGAAGCTTTCTTT. This sequence encodes CAWSAWDREGTEAFF. This chain uses TRBV30 with TRBJ1-1; 9 nucleotides agree with TRBD1. CDR1 is GTSNPN and CDR2 is SVGIG in the germline V gene (reference sequence). CDR3 length equals 15 residues. J was trimmed by 5 bases and V by 1 base; bases with no gene match: 8.

This chain joins TRBV29-1 and TRBJ2-7; D is uncertain. The V end was cut by 4 bases, the J end by 3 bases, with 7 bases between. CDR3 length: 11 residues. Germline CDR1 SQVTM, CDR2 ANQGSEA. CDR3 region: CSVGTYYEQYF. CDR3 bases: TGCAGCGTTGGCACCTACTACGAGCAGTACTTC.

The CDR3 sequence is CASVSGFSRADGYTF. The CDR3 coding sequence is TGTGCCAGCGTTTCAGGGTTCTCCAGGGCCGATGGCTACACCTTC. The V gene is TRBV28, the J gene TRBJ1-2; the D gene is possibly TRBD1 (5 bases). Germline V gene sequence: CDR1 MDHEN, CDR2 SYDVKM. The CDR3 is 15 residues long. The V and J ends lost 8 bases and 6 bases respectively, with 22 bases between them.